The next 21 T cell receptor beta chains were all read from a single sample in a study of cytomegalovirus exposure and HLA in healthy donors. PCR employed 60 Vbeta and 13 Jbeta primers. Some clones are missing from TCRdb's copy, which holds only in-frame ones; the method was immunoSEQ multiplex PCR. The sample shows 65,000 or so clones, around 73% of them seen only once. The sample consisted of PBMCs. These receptors all come from a girl between 5 and 17 years old in good health and CMV-seropositive.

The gene calls are TRBV30 and TRBJ2-7, with a tentative D call TRBD2 (5 bases). Trimming shortened V by 3 bases and J by 2 bases, and 5 bases separated the two germline ends. The CDR3 has 11 amino acids. From germline, CDR1 is GTSNPN and CDR2 SVGIG (reference sequence). The CDR3 region is CAWRGAYEQYF. The CDR3 region has the DNA TGTGCCTGGAGGGGAGCCTACGAGCAGTACTTC.

The chain recombines TRBV6-5 with TRBJ2-7; 7 bases line up with TRBD1. CDR1 is MNHEY and CDR2 is SVGAGI in the germline V gene. Germline trimming cut 2 bases from V and 7 bases from J; bases unmatched to any gene: 5. This CDR3 region has 13 residues. CDR3 region: CASSYGQDREQYF. The CDR3 nucleotides read TGTGCCAGCAGTTACGGACAGGACCGAGAGCAGTACTTC.

V and J are TRBV19 and TRBJ1-2; the D is unclear. CDR1 is LNHDA and CDR2 is SQIVND in the germline V gene (reference sequence). The CDR3 is made up of 12 amino acids. Trimming removed 3 bases from V and 5 bases from J, with 7 bases in between. The CDR3 bases are TGTGCCAGTAGTATCACTTATTATGGCTACACCTTC. Translated, it gives CASSITYYGYTF.

The V call is TRBV5-4, the J call TRBJ2-7; TRBD1 might be the D (7 bases). This CDR3 is built from 16 residues. Between the trimmed V and J ends, which lost 3 bases and 3 bases, there was a span of 19 bases. From germline, CDR1 is SGHNT and CDR2 YYREEE (reference sequence). CDR3 residues: CASSWRAGGGRYEQYF. The CDR3 DNA reads as TGTGCCAGCAGCTGGAGGGCAGGGGGAGGACGCTACGAGCAGTACTTC.

The chain is built from TRBV27 and TRBJ2-2; D is unclear. This CDR3 spans 13 amino acids. The V end lost 6 bases, the J end lost 7 bases, and 12 bases lay between the germline ends. Germline-derived CDR1 and CDR2 are MNHEY and SMNVEV (reference sequence). CDR3 sequence reads: CASSALQVGELFF. CDR3 nucleotide sequence: TGTGCCAGCAGCGCCTTGCAGGTCGGGGAGCTGTTTTTT.

This chain links TRBV7-2 with TRBJ2-7; D gene uncertain. The CDR3 loop spans 11 amino acids. Germline CDR1 is SGHTA and CDR2 is FQGNSA. Trimming took 3 bases from V and 6 from J, leaving 6 bases between them. The CDR3 sequence is CASSLSGEQYF. CDR3 nucleotides: TGTGCCAGCAGCTTGTCAGGCGAGCAGTACTTC.

This chain links TRBV2 with TRBJ1-5; possibly TRBD1 for D (5 bases). This CDR3 region has 21 residues. From germline, CDR1 is SNHLY and CDR2 FYNNEI. V gave up 1 base and J gave up 0 bases, with 25 bases separating them. The CDR3 nucleotides are TGTGCCAGCAGTGAAGAGGGGTACATCCCCATCTTGACTTATAGCAATCAGCCCCAGCATTTT. Protein sequence: CASSEEGYIPILTYSNQPQHF.

V is TRBV28 and J is TRBJ1-5; D ambiguous. Trimming left V 4 bases short and J 11 bases short, with 12 bases between. Germline CDR1 and CDR2: MDHEN and SYDVKM. This CDR3 comprises 12 residues. The CDR3 here is CASSSQRPTQHF. The DNA for the CDR3 is TGTGCCAGCAGTTCACAACGTCCGACCCAGCATTTT.

The CDR3 region is CASSPLAGDIEQYF. In DNA form, the CDR3 reads TGCGCCAGCAGCCCACTAGCGGGGGACATCGAGCAGTACTTC. This chain joins TRBV5-1 and TRBJ2-7, with 11 bases matching TRBD2. Germline assignment: CDR1 SGHRS and CDR2 YFSETQ. The V and J ends lost 4 bases and 6 bases, in that order; junction bases with no gene match: 6. CDR3 length: 14 residues.

The V and J genes are TRBV6-1 and TRBJ1-6, with 9 bases identical to TRBD1. The length of the CDR3 is 19 residues. Germline assignment: CDR1 MNHNS and CDR2 SASEGT. Trimming removed 4 bases from V and 0 bases from J; junction bases left unmatched: 10. DNA of the CDR3: TGTGCCAGCAGTGGAGGACAGGGGCACGCCAGCTCCTATAATTCACCCCTCCACTTT. Amino acids: CASSGGQGHASSYNSPLHF.

The genes are TRBV29-1 and TRBJ1-1; no firm D call. This CDR3 is 10 amino acids long. Germline values: CDR1 SQVTM, CDR2 ANQGSEA. V dropped 7 bases and J dropped 1 base, with 4 bases sitting between them. CDR3 DNA: TGCAGCGGACAGAACACTGAAGCTTTCTTT. It is translated as CSGQNTEAFF.

The chain has TRBV11-2 and TRBJ2-7; the D gene is possibly TRBD2 (5 bases). Trimming left V 0 bases short and J 1 base short, with 10 bases between. This CDR3 is built from 15 residues. From germline, CDR1 is SGHAT and CDR2 FQNNGV. The DNA of the CDR3 is TGTGCCAGCAGCTTAGATTTCGGGGTTTCCTACGAGCAGTACTTC. This encodes CASSLDFGVSYEQYF.

The genes are TRBV6-5 and TRBJ2-1; D is perhaps TRBD2 (5 bases). Trimming removed 2 bases from V and 2 bases from J, with 10 bases in between. The CDR3 covers 15 residues. CDR1 is MNHEY, CDR2 SVGAGI, per germline. CDR3 sequence (DNA): TGTGCCAGCAGTTACGGCGGACTTCCCTACAATGAGCAGTTCTTC. Amino acid sequence: CASSYGGLPYNEQFF.

The DNA of the CDR3 is TGCGCCAGCAGCGAAGGACAGGGCAGGGGATACCAAGAGACCCAGTACTTC. This translates into CASSEGQGRGYQETQYF. The chain is built from TRBV5-1 and TRBJ2-5; 8 bases match TRBD1. The germline gives CDR1 SGHRS, CDR2 YFSETQ. V dropped 4 bases and J dropped 0; count of bases not matched to a gene: 11. CDR3 size: 17 residues.

The CDR3 here is CASSLVSDSQPLHF. CDR3 DNA sequence: TGTGCCAGCAGCTTAGTGTCGGACAGCCAACCCCTCCACTTT. The V and J genes are TRBV7-9 and TRBJ1-6, with a tentative D call TRBD1 (6 bases). The CDR3 spans 14 residues. Germline V gene data show CDR1 as SEHNR and CDR2 as FQNEAQ (reference sequence). Deletions cut 1 base from V and 12 bases from J, with 13 bases between.

This clone is a singleton in its sample. The rearrangement joins TRBV5-1 to TRBJ2-2, with D possibly TRBD1 on 5 matching bases. The V gene's germline CDR1 is SGHRS and CDR2 YFSETQ. The CDR3 covers 14 residues. V gave up 4 bases and J gave up 4 bases, with 11 bases separating them. The CDR3 sequence is CASSRAQGTGELFF. Here the CDR3 DNA reads TGCGCCAGCAGCCGCGCTCAGGGCACCGGGGAGCTGTTTTTT.

The chain has TRBV30 and TRBJ2-1; D possibly corresponds to TRBD2 (5 bases). This CDR3 region has 19 residues. Trimming took 7 bases from V and 0 from J, leaving 28 bases between them. Germline V gene sequence: CDR1 GTSNPN, CDR2 SVGIG (reference sequence). CDR3 amino acids: CASGRTLNTHTGSYNEQFF. In DNA form, the CDR3 reads TGTGCCTCTGGTCGGACTCTCAACACTCACACTGGCTCCTACAATGAGCAGTTCTTC.

The J gene is TRBJ2-7, the V gene TRBV6-1, with 7 nucleotides matching TRBD1. The CDR3 length is 14 residues. Losses at the gene ends were 5 bases for V and 0 bases for J; bases not matched to a gene: 4. Germline values: CDR1 MNHNS, CDR2 SASEGT. The CDR3 is CASSRSGGSYEQYF. CDR3 in DNA: TGTGCCAGCAGTAGGTCAGGGGGCTCCTACGAGCAGTACTTC.

This clone came up a few times. The chain couples TRBV5-4 to TRBJ2-5, with D perhaps TRBD2 (6 bases). Germline V lookup: CDR1 SGHNT, CDR2 YYREEE (reference sequence). Between the trimmed V and J ends, which lost 4 bases and 2 bases, there was a span of 6 bases. The CDR3 spans 12 residues. CDR3 region: CASSAGQETQYF. CDR3 nucleotides: TGTGCCAGCAGCGCGGGGCAAGAGACCCAGTACTTC.

This clone was seen more than once but under ten times. The chain is built from TRBV2 and TRBJ2-1; 7 positions match TRBD1. Losses at the gene ends were 0 bases for V and 3 bases for J; bases not matched to a gene: 5. Germline V CDR1 and CDR2: SNHLY, FYNNEI. The CDR3 has 16 amino acids. In DNA, the CDR3 is TGTGCCAGCAGTGAAGCGCGAGGGACAGACTACAATGAGCAGTTCTTC. It is translated as CASSEARGTDYNEQFF.

In this sample, this clone turned up once. The same CDR3 is also encoded by other DNA sequences in this sample. This rearrangement joins TRBV25-1 to TRBJ1-4; tentatively, D is TRBD1 (6 bases). The CDR3 sequence is 16 residues long. CDR1 and CDR2 from the germline V gene are MGHDK and SYGVNS. V gave up 4 bases and J gave up 13 bases, with 25 bases separating them. CDR3 nucleotide sequence: TGTGCCAGCAGTGCCGCCCGGTGGACGGGGGGCGCGCGACTGTTTTTT. Amino acids: CASSAARWTGGARLFF.